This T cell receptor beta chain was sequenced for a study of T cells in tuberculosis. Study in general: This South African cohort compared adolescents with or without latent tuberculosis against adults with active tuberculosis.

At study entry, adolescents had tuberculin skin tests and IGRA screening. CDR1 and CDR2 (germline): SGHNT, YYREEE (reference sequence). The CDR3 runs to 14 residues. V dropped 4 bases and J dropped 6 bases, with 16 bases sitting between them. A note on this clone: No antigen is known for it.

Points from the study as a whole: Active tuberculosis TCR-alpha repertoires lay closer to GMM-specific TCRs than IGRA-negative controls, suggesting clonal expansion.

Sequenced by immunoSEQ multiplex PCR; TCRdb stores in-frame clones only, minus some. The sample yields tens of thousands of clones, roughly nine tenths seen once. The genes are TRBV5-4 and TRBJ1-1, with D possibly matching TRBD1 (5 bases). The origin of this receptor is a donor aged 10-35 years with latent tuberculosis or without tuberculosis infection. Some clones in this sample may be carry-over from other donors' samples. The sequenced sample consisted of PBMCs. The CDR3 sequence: CASSRGISRAEAFF. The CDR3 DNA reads TGTGCCAGCAGCCGGGGGATATCTCGGGCTGAAGCTTTCTTT.